The 24 T cell receptor beta chains below all came from one sample that was sequenced in a study of blood T cell repertoires in COVID-19. Here immunoSEQ multiplex PCR was the method, and the copy in TCRdb shows in-frame clones only, minus some. The repertoire holds about 62,000 clones, with 76% as singletons. Material: peripheral blood. These receptors originate from a woman aged 50 to 65 with active or convalescent COVID-19.

This chain connects TRBV2 to TRBJ2-7; D not certain. This CDR3 contains 14 residues. Germline V CDR1 and CDR2: SNHLY, FYNNEI. Trimming left V 7 bases short and J 4 bases short, with 17 bases between. Here the CDR3 DNA reads TGTGCCAGCACCAGACTTACTTCCGAATACGAGCAGTACTTC. Translating gives CASTRLTSEYEQYF.

On this clone itself: At one end, the junction sequence differs from germline, possibly due to a read error. The CDR3 nucleotides are TGTGCTAGCAGTATGGTGGGAGATGGTGCATGGGAGACCCAGTACTTC. Translating it yields CASSMVGDGAWETQYF. The chain couples TRBV7-7 to TRBJ2-5; perhaps TRBD2 as D (5 bases). Germline V lookup: CDR1 SSHAT, CDR2 FNYEAQ (reference sequence). This CDR3 is built from 16 residues.

The V call is TRBV18, the J call TRBJ2-7; 9 bases line up with TRBD2. The V gene's germline CDR1 is KGHSH and CDR2 LQKENI. V trimming: 4 bases; J trimming: 6 bases; junction bases outside the gene matches: 16. The CDR3 is made up of 17 amino acids. The CDR3 DNA follows: TGTGCCAGCTCACGGGAGGTGATAGCGGGAGCTTTGGGCGAGCAGTACTTC. It encodes CASSREVIAGALGEQYF.

CDR3 coding DNA: TGTGCCACCTCAGCGCAGAGCGGGGTGGGCACAGATACGCAGTATTTT. Its translation: CATSAQSGVGTDTQYF. This chain uses TRBV6-4 with TRBJ2-3, with 7 bases identical to TRBD2. The CDR3 loop spans 16 amino acids. Per germline, CDR1 MRHNA and CDR2 SNTAGT. J was trimmed by 1 base and V by 10 bases; bases with no gene match: 14.

V and J are TRBV15 and TRBJ2-1; possibly TRBD2 for D (6 bases). Trimming took off 0 bases at V and 8 bases at J, with 20 bases between the two ends. CDR1 is LNHNV, CDR2 YYDKDF, per germline (reference sequence). This CDR3 has 17 amino acids. This chain's CDR3 is CATSRDHRLGDVDEQFF. The CDR3, as DNA: TGTGCCACCAGCAGAGATCACAGACTAGGAGATGTCGATGAGCAGTTCTTC.

This rearrangement joins TRBV7-3 to TRBJ2-1; 9 bases align to TRBD1. The germline CDR1 and CDR2 sequences are SGHTA and FQGTGA. CDR3 length: 15 amino acids. Germline trimming cut 5 bases from V and 0 bases from J; bases unmatched to any gene: 2. The CDR3 reads CASSPGQGSYNEQFF. DNA for the CDR3: TGTGCCAGCAGCCCGGGACAGGGCTCCTACAATGAGCAGTTCTTC.

This clone was counted once. V and J are TRBV3-1 (or the pseudogene TRBV3-2) and TRBJ2-3, with D hard to call. The V end was cut by 1 base, the J end by 3 bases, with 8 bases between. The CDR3 runs to 14 residues. The germline gives CDR1 LGHDT, CDR2 YNNKEL (reference sequence). CDR3 residues: CASSQVYSTDTQYF. In nucleotides, the CDR3 is TGTGCCAGCAGCCAAGTCTATAGTACAGATACGCAGTATTTT.

The chain links TRBV18 to TRBJ1-3; 8 nucleotides line up with TRBD1. J gave up 0 bases and V 3 bases, and 4 bases lay outside the gene matches. Germline V gene sequence: CDR1 KGHSH, CDR2 LQKENI. The CDR3 spans 16 residues. The CDR3 is CASSPTGQASGNTIYF. In DNA, the CDR3 is TGTGCCAGCTCACCGACGGGACAGGCCTCTGGAAACACCATATATTTT.

This chain uses TRBV5-1 with TRBJ1-1, with TRBD1 identical over 7 bases. Germline loops: CDR1 SGHRS, CDR2 YFSETQ. The CDR3 runs 14 residues. V shed 0 bases and J 3 bases; nucleotides not matched to a gene: 2. CDR3 DNA sequence: TGCGCCAGCAGCTTGGTGGGGACAGACACTGAAGCTTTCTTT. Residues: CASSLVGTDTEAFF.

The V call is TRBV7-2, the J call TRBJ1-3; 12 positions agree with TRBD1. Per germline, CDR1 SGHTA and CDR2 FQGNSA. This CDR3 region has 16 residues. The V gene end was trimmed by 0 bases and the J gene end by 8 bases; junction bases not matched to a gene: 5. The CDR3 nucleotides read TGTGCCAGCAGCTTAGCGGGACAGGGGGCCAGGGACACCATATATTTT. It is translated as CASSLAGQGARDTIYF.

V is TRBV2 and J is TRBJ2-3, with 12 bases that match TRBD2. This CDR3 has 20 amino acids. Germline assignment: CDR1 SNHLY and CDR2 FYNNEI. V trimming: 7 bases; J trimming: 2 bases; junction bases outside the gene matches: 19. The CDR3 DNA is TGTGCCAGCACCCGATTTCGAGGGCTAGCGGGAGGGCCTGACACAGATACGCAGTATTTT. It yields the protein CASTRFRGLAGGPDTDTQYF.

The V gene is TRBV7-2, the J gene TRBJ1-6; possible D gene TRBD1, 6 bases. CDR3 size: 16 residues. V lost 0 bases, J lost 3 bases, and 9 bases lay in between. Germline lookup yields CDR1 SGHTA and CDR2 FQGNSA. CDR3 DNA sequence: TGTGCCAGCAGCTTAGCTCGGGGACACTATAATTCACCCCTCCACTTT. Translated: CASSLARGHYNSPLHF.

This sequence joins TRBV5-1 and TRBJ1-1; no definite D call. Per the germline V gene, CDR1 is SGHRS and CDR2 is YFSETQ. Trimming removed 1 base at V and 5 bases at J, with 9 bases between. The length of the CDR3 is 13 residues. The DNA of the CDR3 is TGCGCCAGCAGCTTGCTTAGTTTAACTGAAGCTTTCTTT. This sequence encodes CASSLLSLTEAFF.

This clone was counted once. The chain has TRBV5-1 and TRBJ1-2; D is perhaps TRBD1 (6 bases). This CDR3 spans 16 amino acids. The germline V gene has CDR1 SGHRS and CDR2 YFSETQ. Trimming cost V 4 bases and J 7 bases, with 23 bases left between them. CDR3 coding DNA: TGCGCCAGCAGCCAGGCTGCGCTGGGGGCCCCCAGTGGCTACACCTTC. Translated: CASSQAALGAPSGYTF.

In nucleotides, the CDR3 is TGTGCCAGTAGTAGTAGGGGATGGGGCACTGAAGCTTTCTTT. Translated: CASSSRGWGTEAFF. The chain uses TRBV19 and TRBJ1-1; D may be TRBD1 (5 bases). The CDR3 loop spans 14 amino acids. CDR1 and CDR2 from the germline V gene are LNHDA and SQIVND (reference sequence). The V and J ends lost 4 bases and 4 bases respectively, with 13 bases between them. Drawing the rest from reference TRBV19 and TRBJ1-1, the complete variable domain is DGGITQSPKYLFRKEGQNVTLSCEQNLNHDAMYWYRQDPGQGLRLIYYSQIVNDFQKGDIAEGYSVSREKKESFPLTVTSAQKNPTAFYLCASSSRGWGTEAFFGQGTRLTVV.

Remarks on this clone: The same CDR3 can be traced to other DNA sequences in this sample. The chain employs TRBV5-1 and TRBJ1-1, with a weak D call TRBD1 (5 bases). The CDR3 consists of 13 residues. V gave up 3 bases and J gave up 3 bases, with 9 bases separating them. Per germline, CDR1 SGHRS and CDR2 YFSETQ. CDR3 DNA: TGCGCCAGCAGCTGGGGGGGTGACACTGAAGCTTTCTTT. This gives the protein CASSWGGDTEAFF.

The chain uses TRBV6-1 and TRBJ2-3; D might be TRBD1 (6 bases). Germline V gene lookup returns CDR1 MNHNS and CDR2 SASEGT. The CDR3 spans 15 residues. Trimming pared 2 bases from V and 4 bases from J, leaving 13 bases between. CDR3 nucleotide sequence: TGTGCCAGCAGTGAAATCGACAGGTCGCCAGATACGCAGTATTTT. Amino acids: CASSEIDRSPDTQYF.

V usage is TRBV7-9 and J usage is TRBJ2-7; 10 bases agree with TRBD1. Germline lookup yields CDR1 SEHNR and CDR2 FQNEAQ (reference sequence). V was clipped by 3 bases and J by 0 bases; unmatched bases: 5. CDR3 size: 16 residues. In DNA, the CDR3 is TGTGCCAGCAGCTTTTCCGGGACAGGGGCCTCCTACGAGCAGTACTTC. It yields the protein CASSFSGTGASYEQYF.

The DNA of the CDR3 is TGTGCCTGGAGTCCCCAGGGGGACCAGCCCCAGCATTTT. Its protein is CAWSPQGDQPQHF. J is TRBJ1-5 and V is TRBV30; TRBD1 aligns across 7 bases. V shed 2 bases and J 7 bases; nucleotides not matched to a gene: 5. The germline CDR1 and CDR2 sequences are GTSNPN and SVGIG (reference sequence). The CDR3 sequence is 13 residues long.

The rearrangement links TRBV2 to TRBJ1-5; 12 bases match TRBD1. Looked up from germline, CDR1 is SNHLY and CDR2 is FYNNEI. With 7 bases clipped from V and 6 bases from J, the junction kept 4 bases outside the gene matches. The CDR3 runs to 14 residues. The CDR3 DNA is TGTGCCAGCAATGGGGACAGGGGGCCTCAGCCCCAGCATTTT. It specifies CASNGDRGPQPQHF.

V is TRBV19 and J is TRBJ1-1; D unresolved. V lost 6 bases and J lost 0, with 8 bases in between. There are 13 residues in the CDR3. From germline, CDR1 is LNHDA and CDR2 SQIVND (reference sequence). The CDR3 DNA follows: TGTGCCAGTAGCCCCACGGTGAACACTGAAGCTTTCTTT. It encodes CASSPTVNTEAFF.

This rearrangement joins TRBV18 to TRBJ2-2; weak D call: TRBD1 (6 bases). Germline CDR1 KGHSH, CDR2 LQKENI. There are 17 residues in the CDR3. Between the trimmed V and J ends, which lost 0 bases and 0 bases, there was a span of 11 bases. The CDR3 protein is CASSPPIGQPNTGELFF. The CDR3 DNA sequence: TGTGCCAGCTCACCACCGATAGGACAGCCGAACACCGGGGAGCTGTTTTTT. Using reference TRBV18 and TRBJ2-2 for the parts outside the CDR3, the full variable domain is NAGVMQNPRHLVRRRGQEARLRCSPMKGHSHVYWYRQLPEEGLKFMVYLQKENIIDESGMPKERFSAEFPKEGPSILRIQQVVRGDSAAYFCASSPPIGQPNTGELFFGEGSRLTVL.

This chain uses TRBV18 with TRBJ2-1; D perhaps matches TRBD1 (6 bases). Trimming removed 3 bases from V and 4 bases from J, with 13 bases in between. In germline, CDR1 is KGHSH, CDR2 LQKENI. The CDR3 extends over 15 amino acids. CDR3 loop: CASSPGASPYNEQFF. The CDR3 DNA reads as TGTGCCAGCTCACCGGGGGCTTCCCCATACAATGAGCAGTTCTTC.

The chain carries TRBV5-1 and TRBJ2-2; TRBD1 is a possible D gene (5 bases). The germline CDR1 and CDR2 sequences are SGHRS and YFSETQ. V gave up 2 bases and J gave up 5 bases, with 13 bases separating them. The CDR3 covers 15 residues. The CDR3 coding sequence is TGCGCCAGCAGCTTTACAGCCTCAGGGACCGGGGAGCTGTTTTTT. Encoded protein: CASSFTASGTGELFF.